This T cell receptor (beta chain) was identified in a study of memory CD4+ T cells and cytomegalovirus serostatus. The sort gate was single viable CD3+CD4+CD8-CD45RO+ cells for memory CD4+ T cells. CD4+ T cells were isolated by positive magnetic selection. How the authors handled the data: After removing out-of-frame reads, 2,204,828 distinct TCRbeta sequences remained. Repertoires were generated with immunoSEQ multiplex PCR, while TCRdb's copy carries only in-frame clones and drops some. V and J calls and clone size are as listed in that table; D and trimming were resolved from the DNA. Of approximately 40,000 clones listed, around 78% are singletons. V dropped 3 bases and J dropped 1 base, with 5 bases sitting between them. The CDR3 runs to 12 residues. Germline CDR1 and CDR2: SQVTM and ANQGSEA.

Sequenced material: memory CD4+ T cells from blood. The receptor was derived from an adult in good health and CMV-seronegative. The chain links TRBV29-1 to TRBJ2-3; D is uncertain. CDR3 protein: CSVDEGTDTQYF. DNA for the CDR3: TGCAGCGTTGACGAGGGCACAGATACGCAGTATTTT.